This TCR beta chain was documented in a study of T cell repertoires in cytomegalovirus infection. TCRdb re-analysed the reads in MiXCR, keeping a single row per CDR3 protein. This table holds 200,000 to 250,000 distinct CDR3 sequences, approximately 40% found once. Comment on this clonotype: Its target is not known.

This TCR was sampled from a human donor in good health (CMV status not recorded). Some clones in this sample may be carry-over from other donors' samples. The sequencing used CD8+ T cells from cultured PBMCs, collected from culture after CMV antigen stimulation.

CDR3 residues: CASSYSGGSINSPLHF. Written as DNA, the CDR3 is TGTGCCAGCAGTTACTCGGGAGGCTCGATTAATTCACCCCTCCACTTT. The chain couples TRBV6-5 to TRBJ1-6, with no clear D. From germline, CDR1 is MNHEY and CDR2 SVGAGI. The ends were cut back, 0 bases at V and 6 bases at J, with 12 bases in the middle. The length of the CDR3 is 16 residues.